The following is a T cell receptor (beta chain) sequence with its context. By sample share, this clonotype is medium-sized (0.01 to 0.1%). Its recognized antigen is unknown. Base qualities are missing; no much larger clone stands one base away. The data derive from a study of HIV-infected patients and healthy controls (dated 2014 in TCRdb). The library was prepared using 5' RACE. Sequenced on an Illumina MiSeq. TCRdb passed the public sequencing reads through fastp at Q25 and MiXCR, retaining productive beta sequences. Merged by CDR3 protein, the rows form single entries marked with the most common genes and DNA. The sample contains around 62,000 distinct CDR3 sequences, under 25% of them found a single time. About 1.3% of the sample comes from the top ten. Via the germline V gene, CDR1 is SGHTA and CDR2 FQGNSA. The CDR3 sequence holds 15 residues, the cysteine and phenylalanine included. The kept DNA is CDR3 alone, 45 bases in frame from the first base. The germline ends are 15 bases apart after V is trimmed by 2 bases and J by 4 bases.

The material sequenced was CD4+ T cells from blood. Recombination linked TRBV7-2 to TRBJ2-7, with the D segment identity uncertain. The source is a human donor in good health. At the DNA level, the sequence is TGTGCCAGCAGCTTAAGCCCAAGCTTGTTATACGAGCAGTACTTC. Translated, this gives CASSLSPSLLYEQYF. The full variable domain, with segments outside the CDR3 supplied by the reference TRBV7-2 and TRBJ2-7 proteins, appears as GAGVSQSPSNKVTEKGKDVELRCDPISGHTALYWYRQSLGQGLEFLIYFQGNSAPDKSGLPSDRFSAERTGGSVSTLTIQRTQQEDSAVYLCASSLSPSLLYEQYFGPGTRLTVT.